These T cell receptor beta chains were read from a single sample in a study of blood T cells in healthy people across ages. From the 5' RACE reads, TCRdb called clonotypes with MiXCR, one entry per CDR3 protein. Among almost 300,000 distinct CDR3 sequences, 27% were seen once, and the ten largest hold 25% to 30%. The sample comprised blood. The receptors were sampled from a woman between 65 and 79 years old in good health. The CDR3 runs from the conserved cysteine through the conserved F or W. The order of the fields is J gene, clone size, V gene, D gene, CDR3 DNA, CDR3 protein. A D gene is named only where the DNA matches it firmly. A row's size may be missing; if present it is once, few, many or a size class.

>TRBJ1-2|few|TRBV12-3/TRBV12-4|TRBD1
TGTGCCAGCAGTTGGGGGACAGAAGGCTATGGCTACACCTTC
CASSWGTEGYGYTF
>TRBJ2-1|few|TRBV21-1|NA
TGTGCCAGCAGCAAAGTCGGGACCGACAGGGGGAGCTGCAATGAGCAGTTCTTC
CASSKVGTDRGSCNEQFF
>TRBJ2-7|few|TRBV7-8|NA
TGTGCCAGCAGCTTACGCGTAGGCAGCTCCTACGAGCAGTACTTC
CASSLRVGSSYEQYF
>TRBJ2-1|many|TRBV5-1|TRBD1
TGCGCCAGCAGCTTAAACTTACAGGGGGCGAATGAGCAGTTCTTC
CASSLNLQGANEQFF
>TRBJ1-4|many|TRBV5-1|NA
TGCGCCAGCAGCTTGCAGGGGAAGAATGAAAAACTGTTTTTT
CASSLQGKNEKLFF
>TRBJ2-5|few|TRBV14|NA
TGTGCCAGCAGCCAAGAGCCGGTCGTAGGGTTGGAAGAGACCCAGTACTTC
CASSQEPVVGLEETQYF
>TRBJ2-1|NA|TRBV28|NA
TGTGCCAGCAGTTCCACTACGACACGCTCCTACAATGAGCAGTTCTTC
CASSSTTTRSYNEQFF
>TRBJ2-3|NA|TRBV2|NA
TGTGCCAGCGGCCCCGGAATCCAAGCGCAGTATTTT
CASGPGIQAQYF
>TRBJ1-2|NA|TRBV3-1|NA
TGTGCCAGCAGCCTGGCGGTCGACCCCACGAACTATGGCTACACCTTC
CASSLAVDPTNYGYTF
>TRBJ1-5|few|TRBV20-1|NA
TGCAGTGCAGGGACCCCCACTCAGCCCCAGCATTTT
CSAGTPTQPQHF
>TRBJ1-1|many|TRBV7-3|NA
TGTGCCAGCAGCCTCGGGAGTCTGAACACTGAAGCTTTCTTT
CASSLGSLNTEAFF
>TRBJ2-6|NA|TRBV7-9|NA
TGTGCCAGCAGGATTAGCTCTGGGGCCAACGTCCTGACTTTC
CASRISSGANVLTF
>TRBJ2-3|few|TRBV12-5|NA
TGTGCTAGTGGCCCCCCAGGGGCGGGGGCAGATACGCAGTATTTT
CASGPPGAGADTQYF
>TRBJ2-5|few|TRBV3-1|NA
TGTGCCAGCAGTACAACACAGTCGCCGTGGGAGCAGTACTTC
CASSTTQSPWEQYF
>TRBJ2-3|few|TRBV2|NA
TGTGCCAGCGGAGGGGAGAACACAGATACGCAGTATTTT
CASGGENTDTQYF
>TRBJ2-7|NA|TRBV18|TRBD2
TGTGCCAGCTCGGGGGAGCTAGCGGGAGTTTACGAGCAGTACTTC
CASSGELAGVYEQYF
>TRBJ2-7|many|TRBV29-1|NA
TGCAGCGTCCGTAGCGCTACCTACGAGCAGTACTTC
CSVRSATYEQYF
>TRBJ2-1|NA|TRBV12-3/TRBV12-4|TRBD1
TGTGCCAGCAGTCCCGGACAGGGTTCCCCGAAAGAGCAGTTCTTC
CASSPGQGSPKEQFF
>TRBJ2-3|many|TRBV6-5|TRBD2
TGTGCCAGCAGTTACCCCCGGACTAGCGGGGGGTCCCAAACGCAGTATTTT
CASSYPRTSGGSQTQYF
>TRBJ2-7|once|TRBV27|TRBD1
TGTGCCAGCAGGTCCCCTACAGGGGGAGGCCCCTACGAGCAGTACTTC
CASRSPTGGGPYEQYF
>TRBJ1-3|few|TRBV6-2/TRBV6-3|NA
TGTGCCGCCAGAGAGGGAAACTCTGGAAACACCATATATTTT
CAAREGNSGNTIYF
>TRBJ1-3|few|TRBV14|TRBD1
TGTGCCAGCAGCCCACACCCGGGACAGGGGGAAGGTGGAAACACCATATATTTT
CASSPHPGQGEGGNTIYF